Listed here is a single T cell receptor (beta chain). Profiled with immunoSEQ multiplex PCR; TCRdb holds only in-frame clones, not every one. The data contain tens of thousands of clones, approximately 90% of them singletons. The sample belongs to a study of blood T cell repertoires in COVID-19. Study background: COVID-19 samples, acute and convalescent, were from the United States, Italy and Spain.

The CDR3 covers 14 residues. The V and J ends lost 8 bases and 10 bases respectively, with 18 bases between them. The germline V gene encodes CDR1 MRHNA and CDR2 SNTAGT. The sample was peripheral blood. V gene TRBV6-4 combines with J gene TRBJ1-6; perhaps TRBD1 as D (6 bases). The sequence was obtained from a man aged 40-49 years with acute or convalescent COVID-19. CDR3 region: CASSRDTTGSPLHF. CDR3 sequence (DNA): TGTGCCAGCTCTCGGGACACCACAGGGTCACCCCTCCACTTT.